Each of the 14 T cell receptor beta chains below was sequenced from the same sample in a study of blood T cells in healthy people across ages. Then a second PCR, running about 6 to 11 cycles, was carried out with a sample-barcoded 5' primer and a J-beta primer mix. In TCRdb, the 5' RACE reads were re-called with MiXCR into one record per CDR3 protein. The table lists 1.5 million to 2 million distinct CDR3 sequences, around half of them singletons. The sequenced sample was blood. Receptor source: a woman aged 40 to 50 in good health.

The chain joins TRBV12-3 or TRBV12-4 to TRBJ1-6; D is undetermined. The CDR3 runs to 15 residues. V lost 7 bases and J lost 8, with 18 bases in between. The CDR3 loop reads CASKPATYADSPLHF. The CDR3 coding sequence is TGTGCCAGCAAACCGGCAACGTATGCCGATTCACCCCTCCACTTT.

This rearrangement joins TRBV6-2 or TRBV6-3 to TRBJ2-5, with D tentatively TRBD1 or TRBD2 (5 bases each). Germline CDR1 is MNHEY and CDR2 is SVGEGT. There are 13 residues in the CDR3. V lost 6 bases, J lost 10 bases, and 18 bases lay in between. The CDR3 DNA follows: TGTGCCAGCAGATTGGGACGGACCGGCGGCCAGTACTTC. It yields the protein CASRLGRTGGQYF.

This sequence joins TRBV4-3 and TRBJ2-7; 13 bases map to TRBD2. The CDR3 contains 16 residues. CDR1 LGHNA and CDR2 YSLEER come from the germline V gene. After removal of 3 bases from V and 3 bases from J, the junction contained 5 bases not matched to a gene. The CDR3 DNA reads as TGCGCCAGCAGCCAGTCCGGGACTAGCGGGATCTACGAGCAGTACTTC. Its translation: CASSQSGTSGIYEQYF.

This clonotype was counted once. This chain uses TRBV28 with TRBJ2-3, with no clear D. The V end was cut by 5 bases, the J end by 0 bases, with 12 bases between. Per germline, CDR1 MDHEN and CDR2 SYDVKM. CDR3 length equals 15 residues. Here the CDR3 reads CASSPSRSSTDTQYF. The CDR3 nucleotides are TGTGCCAGCAGTCCTAGTAGATCTAGCACAGATACGCAGTATTTT.

The rearrangement links TRBV7-8 to TRBJ2-3, with TRBD2 identical over 11 bases. The CDR3 sequence is 17 residues long. The V segment lost 4 bases and the J segment 6 bases; nucleotides outside the gene matches: 12. The germline V gene encodes CDR1 SGHVS and CDR2 FQNEAQ. The chain's CDR3 is CASSSPVSGGEMDTQYF. CDR3 DNA sequence: TGTGCCAGCAGCTCCCCCGTTAGCGGGGGGGAAATGGATACGCAGTATTTT. Drawing the rest from reference TRBV7-8 and TRBJ2-3, the complete variable domain is GAGVSQSPRYKVAKRGQDVALRCDPISGHVSLFWYQQALGQGPEFLTYFQNEAQLDKSGLPSDRFFAERPEGSVSTLKIQRTQQEDSAVYLCASSSPVSGGEMDTQYFGPGTRLTVL.

The rearrangement uses TRBV29-1 and TRBJ2-5; D gene uncertain. The CDR3 is 15 amino acids. In germline, CDR1 is SQVTM, CDR2 ANQGSEA. The V gene lost 0 bases and the J gene lost 7 bases, with 18 bases spanning the gap. CDR3 sequence: CSVEDQFGPTGTQYF. CDR3 DNA: TGCAGCGTTGAAGATCAGTTCGGCCCGACGGGGACCCAGTACTTC.

The V call is TRBV20-1, the J call TRBJ1-2; no clear D. The CDR3 runs 13 residues. Germline CDR1 and CDR2: DFQATT and SNEGSKA (reference sequence). The V gene lost 6 bases and the J gene lost 7 bases, with 18 bases spanning the gap. In DNA form, the CDR3 reads TGCAGTGCCGCACCCGGGAGGTATAGTGGCTACACCTTC. Its protein is CSAAPGRYSGYTF.

The chain links TRBV28 to TRBJ2-7; D is perhaps TRBD2 (6 bases). The CDR3 has 15 residues. Germline lookup yields CDR1 MDHEN and CDR2 SYDVKM. Trimming removed 6 bases at V and 0 bases at J, with 15 bases between. The CDR3 DNA reads as TGTGCCAGCAGCCCCGTAGAGGAGGGCTCCTACGAGCAGTACTTC. Translation gives CASSPVEEGSYEQYF. Full variable domain (missing parts from reference TRBV28 and TRBJ2-7): DVKVTQSSRYLVKRTGEKVFLECVQDMDHENMFWYRQDPGLGLRLIYFSYDVKMKEKGDIPEGYSVSREKKERFSLILESASTNQTSMYLCASSPVEEGSYEQYFGPGTRLTVT.

The chain carries TRBV5-1 and TRBJ1-1; TRBD1 is a possible D gene (6 bases). Between the trimmed V and J ends, which lost 5 bases and 0 bases, there was a span of 14 bases. The CDR3 has 15 amino acids. CDR1 and CDR2 (germline): SGHRS, YFSETQ. The CDR3 protein is CASRSGADMNTEAFF. As DNA, the CDR3 is TGCGCCAGCAGATCAGGGGCCGACATGAACACTGAAGCTTTCTTT.

The chain recombines TRBV6-5 with TRBJ2-5, with D maybe TRBD2 (5 bases). Germline assignment: CDR1 MNHEY and CDR2 SVGAGI. The CDR3 is made up of 15 amino acids. The V end was cut by 0 bases, the J end by 1 base, with 9 bases between. CDR3 bases: TGTGCCAGCAGTTACTCGTTGGGGAGCCAAGAGACCCAGTACTTC. This codes for CASSYSLGSQETQYF.

This clonotype was detected ten times or more. The genes are TRBV29-1 and TRBJ2-6; D may be TRBD1 (5 bases). Germline V gene lookup returns CDR1 SQVTM and CDR2 ANQGSEA. The CDR3 covers 12 residues. The ends were cut back, 0 bases at V and 14 bases at J, with 11 bases in the middle. CDR3 DNA sequence: TGCAGCGTTGAAGAGGGCCAGGACATCCTGACTTTC. Translation: CSVEEGQDILTF. The full variable domain, with the rest looked up from reference TRBV29-1 and TRBJ2-6, is SAVISQKPSRDICQRGTSLTIQCQVDSQVTMMFWYRQQPGQSLTLIATANQGSEATYESGFVIDKFPISRPNLTFSTLTVSNMSPEDSSIYLCSVEEGQDILTFGAGSRLTVL.

This clonotype has a single count. V is TRBV27 and J is TRBJ1-6; TRBD1 is a possible D gene (5 bases). V dropped 6 bases and J dropped 0 bases, with 15 bases sitting between them. The CDR3 has 17 amino acids. The germline V gene encodes CDR1 MNHEY and CDR2 SMNVEV (reference sequence). The CDR3 protein is CASSQWGVSSYNSPLHF. The CDR3 nucleotides read TGTGCCAGCAGCCAATGGGGGGTCAGCTCCTATAATTCACCCCTCCACTTT.

The rearrangement joins TRBV11-2 to TRBJ2-7; 7 nucleotides agree with TRBD1. J gave up 10 bases and V 1 base, and 16 bases lay outside the gene matches. The length of the CDR3 is 16 residues. The germline CDR1 and CDR2 sequences are SGHAT and FQNNGV. The CDR3 protein is CASSLVQGLFKNNQYF. As DNA, the CDR3 is TGTGCCAGCAGCTTAGTACAGGGGCTCTTCAAAAACAATCAGTACTTC.

This clonotype turned up a few times. A junction boundary mismatches the germline segment, possibly from a read error. V is TRBV11-2 and J is TRBJ1-2; TRBD1 aligns across 8 bases. Per the germline V gene, CDR1 is SGHAT and CDR2 is FQNNGV. The CDR3 sequence is 13 residues long. Here the CDR3 reads CASSLEQGGGYTF. The CDR3 DNA follows: TGTGCCAGCAGCCTAGAACAGGGGGGCGGCTACACCTTC. Based on the CDR3 plus reference TRBV11-2 and TRBJ1-2, the full variable domain is EAGVAQSPRYKIIEKRQSVAFWCNPISGHATLYWYQQILGQGPKLLIQFQNNGVVDDSQLPKDRFSAERLKGVDSTLKIQPAKLEDSAVYLCASSLEQGGGYTFGSGTRLTVV.